These 25 T cell receptor beta chains were all obtained from the same sample, sequenced in a study of blood T cell repertoires in COVID-19. TCRdb's table, derived via immunoSEQ multiplex PCR, lists solely in-frame clones and lacks some. The table lists 150,000 to 200,000 clones, roughly 80% of them singletons, with roughly 5.1% in the top ten. The specimen was peripheral blood. These receptors were obtained from a woman aged 25 to 39 with acute or convalescent COVID-19.

CDR3 sequence reads: CASSPPSFSYNEQFF. The CDR3 nucleotides read TGTGCCAGCAGCCCCCCCTCTTTCTCCTACAATGAGCAGTTCTTC. The chain couples TRBV11-2 to TRBJ2-1; no definite D call. This CDR3 is 15 amino acids long. CDR1 and CDR2 (germline): SGHAT, FQNNGV. V lost 5 bases and J lost 0, with 11 bases in between. The full variable domain, with the rest looked up from reference TRBV11-2 and TRBJ2-1, is EAGVAQSPRYKIIEKRQSVAFWCNPISGHATLYWYQQILGQGPKLLIQFQNNGVVDDSQLPKDRFSAERLKGVDSTLKIQPAKLEDSAVYLCASSPPSFSYNEQFFGPGTRLTVL.

The V and J genes are TRBV5-6 and TRBJ1-2, with 9 bases aligning to TRBD1. With 1 base clipped from V and 8 bases from J, the junction kept 12 bases outside the gene matches. Germline loops: CDR1 SGHDT, CDR2 YYEEEE. This CDR3 is built from 16 residues. CDR3 region: CASSLIGTGSGAGYTF. The CDR3 DNA reads TGTGCCAGCAGCTTGATTGGGACAGGGAGCGGGGCCGGCTACACCTTC.

The rearrangement uses TRBV19 and TRBJ1-1; 7 bases fit TRBD1. The germline V gene has CDR1 LNHDA and CDR2 SQIVND (reference sequence). The junction had 4 bases not matched to a gene; V was cut back by 2 bases and J by 1 base. The CDR3 spans 15 residues. The CDR3 region is CASSIRQGGNTEAFF. The CDR3 DNA sequence: TGTGCCAGTAGTATACGACAGGGCGGGAACACTGAAGCTTTCTTT.

This chain links TRBV5-1 with TRBJ1-1, with 10 positions matching TRBD1. V lost 4 bases to trimming and J lost 5 bases; unmatched junction nucleotides: 8. The V gene's germline CDR1 is SGHRS and CDR2 YFSETQ. This CDR3 is built from 15 residues. The CDR3 sequence is CASSPRTGGTTEAFF. For the CDR3, the DNA is TGCGCCAGCAGCCCCCGGACAGGGGGGACTACTGAAGCTTTCTTT.

The chain joins TRBV10-2 to TRBJ1-5; 7 nucleotides match TRBD1. Trimming removed 6 bases from V and 3 bases from J; junction bases left unmatched: 5. This CDR3 is 14 amino acids long. CDR1 and CDR2 (germline): WSHSY, SAAADI. The CDR3 DNA is TGCGCCAGCAGACAAGGGGGCCTCAATCAGCCCCAGCATTTT. Translating it yields CASRQGGLNQPQHF.

This clone appeared a few times. The rearrangement links TRBV7-6 to TRBJ1-1; D is unclear. The germline V gene encodes CDR1 SGHVS and CDR2 FNYEAQ. Between the trimmed V and J ends, which lost 5 bases and 1 base, there was a span of 11 bases. The CDR3 loop spans 14 amino acids. The CDR3 bases are TGTGCCAGCAGCCCCTATGACACGAACACTGAAGCTTTCTTT. Protein product: CASSPYDTNTEAFF.

The V call is TRBV27, the J call TRBJ2-5, with 9 bases lining up with TRBD2. Germline V gene lookup returns CDR1 MNHEY and CDR2 SMNVEV (reference sequence). The CDR3 extends over 15 amino acids. Losses at the gene ends were 4 bases for V and 5 bases for J; bases not matched to a gene: 8. The chain's CDR3 is CASSSWREGLETQYF. The CDR3 bases are TGTGCCAGCAGTTCTTGGCGGGAGGGGTTGGAGACCCAGTACTTC.

This chain links TRBV19 with TRBJ1-5; TRBD1 agrees at 10 bases. From germline, CDR1 is LNHDA and CDR2 SQIVND (reference sequence). With V trimmed by 5 bases and J by 4 bases, 14 bases remained unmatched. CDR3 length: 18 amino acids. The CDR3 here is CASSRIRDRGVGNQPQHF. CDR3 nucleotides: TGTGCCAGTAGTCGAATCCGGGACAGGGGAGTGGGGAATCAGCCCCAGCATTTT.

The V and J genes are TRBV6-5 and TRBJ1-2; possible D gene TRBD1, 6 bases. CDR1 is MNHEY and CDR2 is SVGAGI in the germline V gene. Trimming shortened V by 4 bases and J by 3 bases, and 9 bases separated the two germline ends. This CDR3 is built from 13 residues. The CDR3 nucleotides read TGTGCCAGCAGTTTCGGACAGTACTATGGCTACACCTTC. It codes for CASSFGQYYGYTF.

The rearrangement links TRBV5-1 to TRBJ1-1; the match to TRBD1 covers 8 bases. The CDR3 contains 14 residues. V lost 4 bases and J lost 1; bases outside the gene matches: 3. The germline gives CDR1 SGHRS, CDR2 YFSETQ. For the CDR3, the DNA is TGCGCCAGCAGCCATGGGACAGGGAACACTGAAGCTTTCTTT. It specifies CASSHGTGNTEAFF.

This clone was counted a few times. The genes are TRBV5-1 and TRBJ2-2; perhaps TRBD1 as D (6 bases). Germline loops: CDR1 SGHRS, CDR2 YFSETQ. CDR3 length: 14 amino acids. V was shortened by 3 bases and J by 4 bases, with 10 bases between the two germline ends. The CDR3 DNA sequence: TGCGCCAGCAGCTATGGACAGCCCACCGGGGAGCTGTTTTTT. Residues: CASSYGQPTGELFF.

V is TRBV27 and J is TRBJ1-1; D uncertain. The CDR3 runs to 13 residues. CDR1 is MNHEY and CDR2 is SMNVEV in the germline V gene (reference sequence). V dropped 3 bases and J dropped 0 bases, with 5 bases sitting between them. The CDR3 bases are TGTGCCAGCAGTTTCGGTTTGAACACTGAAGCTTTCTTT. Amino acid sequence: CASSFGLNTEAFF.

This chain joins TRBV6-4 and TRBJ2-7; possibly TRBD1 for D (6 bases). CDR3 length: 15 amino acids. CDR1 and CDR2 (germline): MRHNA, SNTAGT. Trimming removed 5 bases at V and 1 base at J, with 15 bases between. The CDR3: CASSSFRQASYEQYF. DNA of the CDR3: TGTGCCAGCAGTAGTTTCCGACAGGCATCCTACGAGCAGTACTTC.

Concerning this clone itself: A read error may produce the germline difference seen at one junction end. The CDR3 nucleotides are TGTGCCTGCAGGACAGGGGGTTATCAGCCCCAGCATTTT. As protein: CACRTGGYQPQHF. This chain connects TRBV6-5 to TRBJ1-5, with TRBD1 matching 10 bases. There are 13 residues in the CDR3. Germline assignment: CDR1 MNHEY and CDR2 SVGAGI.

The rearrangement uses TRBV4-3 and TRBJ1-4; D is ambiguous. The CDR3 spans 15 residues. The V and J ends lost 4 bases and 2 bases respectively, with 11 bases between them. CDR1 and CDR2 (germline): LGHNA, YSLEER. CDR3 coding DNA: TGCGCCAGCAGCCTAGGAGGTGCGACTAATGAAAAACTGTTTTTT. This codes for CASSLGGATNEKLFF.

This chain uses TRBV7-8 with TRBJ1-5; possibly TRBD1 for D (5 bases). The CDR3 is 16 amino acids. Trimming shortened V by 1 base and J by 3 bases, and 13 bases separated the two germline ends. CDR1 and CDR2 (germline): SGHVS, FQNEAQ. The CDR3 is CASSLDQQDLNQPQHF. The DNA of the CDR3 is TGTGCCAGCAGCTTAGATCAACAGGACCTCAATCAGCCCCAGCATTTT.

CDR3 bases: TGTGCCAGCAGCTCCCCGGGAGGGTGGTACACTGAAGCTTTCTTT. This translates into CASSSPGGWYTEAFF. This chain links TRBV6-2 or TRBV6-3 with TRBJ1-1; unclear D gene. CDR3 length equals 15 residues. V lost 6 bases, J lost 3 bases, and 17 bases lay in between. CDR1 is MNHEY and CDR2 is SVGEGT in the germline V gene.

The V call is TRBV25-1, the J call TRBJ1-5; TRBD1 agrees at 10 bases. The CDR3 runs to 12 residues. The V and J ends lost 8 bases and 7 bases, in that order; junction bases with no gene match: 2. Germline lookup yields CDR1 MGHDK and CDR2 SYGVNS. CDR3 residues: CASGQGDQPQHF. The CDR3 coding sequence is TGTGCCAGCGGACAGGGGGACCAGCCCCAGCATTTT.

The J gene is TRBJ2-7, the V gene TRBV5-1; perhaps TRBD1 as D (6 bases). V shed 1 base and J shed 4 bases, with 15 bases lying between them. The germline V gene encodes CDR1 SGHRS and CDR2 YFSETQ. This CDR3 has 15 amino acids. CDR3 in amino acids: CASSLTLGQTYEQYF. The CDR3 DNA reads TGCGCCAGCAGCTTGACCCTCGGACAGACTTACGAGCAGTACTTC.

The rearrangement uses TRBV28 and TRBJ2-1; 10 bases map to TRBD2. Unmatched junction bases numbered 11, after V lost 5 bases and J lost 4 bases. The length of the CDR3 is 17 residues. Germline assignment: CDR1 MDHEN and CDR2 SYDVKM. The CDR3 here is CASSPGLADLFYNEQFF. CDR3 nucleotide sequence: TGTGCCAGCAGTCCTGGACTAGCGGACCTCTTTTACAATGAGCAGTTCTTC.

V gene TRBV6-2 or TRBV6-3 combines with J gene TRBJ1-3; 7 positions agree with TRBD1. V lost 2 bases, J lost 8 bases, and 18 bases stayed unmatched. Germline V gene sequence: CDR1 MNHEY, CDR2 SVGEGT. The CDR3 spans 18 residues. The CDR3 protein is CASSYPWGQYRTTDTIYF. DNA for the CDR3: TGTGCCAGCAGTTACCCATGGGGACAGTACAGGACTACGGACACCATATATTTT.

J is TRBJ1-2 and V is TRBV29-1; 8 positions match TRBD1. This CDR3 has 17 amino acids. Germline V lookup: CDR1 SQVTM, CDR2 ANQGSEA. The junction had 11 bases not matched to a gene; V was cut back by 2 bases and J by 0 bases. CDR3: CSVETGGLSIPNYGYTF. In DNA form, the CDR3 reads TGCAGCGTTGAAACAGGGGGATTATCTATACCTAACTATGGCTACACCTTC.

This clone was seen more than once but under ten times. This chain links TRBV5-5 with TRBJ2-2; D is possibly TRBD1 (5 bases). V lost 3 bases, J lost 4 bases, and 10 bases lay in between. Germline CDR1 is SGHKS and CDR2 is YYEKEE (reference sequence). This CDR3 contains 14 residues. CDR3 region: CASSWGEVTGELFF. The CDR3 coding sequence is TGTGCCAGCAGCTGGGGCGAGGTCACCGGGGAGCTGTTTTTT.

The V call is TRBV18, the J call TRBJ2-5; the D is unclear. Trimming left V 0 bases short and J 7 bases short, with 12 bases between. Germline loops: CDR1 KGHSH, CDR2 LQKENI. The CDR3 totals 14 residues. CDR3 residues: CASSPPLDPATQYF. In DNA, the CDR3 is TGTGCCAGCTCACCACCGCTAGATCCTGCGACCCAGTACTTC.

The chain is built from TRBV5-1 and TRBJ2-5; D not resolved. The CDR3 runs to 13 residues. Germline V gene data show CDR1 as SGHRS and CDR2 as YFSETQ. Trimming took 0 bases from V and 5 from J, leaving 8 bases between them. CDR3 region: CASSLAGYETQYF. DNA of the CDR3: TGCGCCAGCAGCTTGGCCGGGTACGAGACCCAGTACTTC. Combining the CDR3 with reference TRBV5-1 and TRBJ2-5 gives the whole variable domain KAGVTQTPRYLIKTRGQQVTLSCSPISGHRSVSWYQQTPGQGLQFLFEYFSETQRNKGNFPGRFSGRQFSNSRSEMNVSTLELGDSALYLCASSLAGYETQYFGPGTRLLVL.